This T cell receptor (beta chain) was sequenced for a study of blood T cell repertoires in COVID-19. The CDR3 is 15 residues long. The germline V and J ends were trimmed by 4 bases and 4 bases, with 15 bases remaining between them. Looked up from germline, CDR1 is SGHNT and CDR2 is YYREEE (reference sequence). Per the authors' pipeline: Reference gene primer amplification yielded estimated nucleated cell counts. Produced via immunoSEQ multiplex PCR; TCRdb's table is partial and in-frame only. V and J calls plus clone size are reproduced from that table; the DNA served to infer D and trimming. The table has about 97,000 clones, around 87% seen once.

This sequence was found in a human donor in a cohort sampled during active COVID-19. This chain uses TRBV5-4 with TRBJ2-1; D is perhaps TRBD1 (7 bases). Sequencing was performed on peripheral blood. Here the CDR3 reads CASSPGGYSYNEQFF. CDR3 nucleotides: TGTGCCAGCAGCCCAGGGGGGTACAGTTACAATGAGCAGTTCTTC.